The 4 T cell receptor beta chains listed next were all sequenced from one sample in a study of shared clonotypes between healthy human individuals. Naivety among CD8 cells was defined by CD45RO negativity and positive CCR7 selection, thereby excluding terminally differentiated effector memory CD45RA+ cells. Sequenced by immunoSEQ multiplex PCR; TCRdb stores in-frame clones only, minus some. The sample has some 2 million clones; about 95% are singletons. The sequenced material came from naive CD8+ T cells sorted from blood. Every receptor here comes from a man aged 18 to 29 in good health.

J is TRBJ2-1 and V is TRBV11-1; D is unresolved. Germline-derived CDR1 and CDR2 are SGHAT and FQDESV (reference sequence). The length of the CDR3 is 14 residues. V was cut by 1 base and J by 5 bases, with 9 bases left in between. This CDR3 is CASSLGTANNEQFF. The DNA for the CDR3 is TGTGCCAGCAGCTTAGGAACAGCAAACAATGAGCAGTTCTTC.

A single count supports this clone. The chain recombines TRBV27 with TRBJ2-7; 7 bases are a match to TRBD1. In germline, CDR1 is MNHEY, CDR2 SMNVEV (reference sequence). The ends lost 0 bases at V and 2 bases at J; junction bases unmatched: 13. The CDR3 length is 18 residues. The CDR3 DNA follows: TGTGCCAGCAGTTTATCGCTCGGGGCCCGACAGGGTGCCTACGAGCAGTACTTC. As protein: CASSLSLGARQGAYEQYF.

The CDR3 protein is CAWSRSGEKLFF. The CDR3 region has the DNA TGTGCCTGGAGTAGATCGGGTGAAAAACTGTTTTTT. This chain links TRBV30 with TRBJ1-4; D gene unclear. The ends were cut back, 2 bases at V and 7 bases at J, with 8 bases in the middle. The CDR3 is 12 residues long. CDR1 and CDR2 (germline): GTSNPN, SVGIG (reference sequence).

The chain has TRBV7-9 and TRBJ2-7; TRBD2 matches 10 bases. V shed 1 base, J shed 6 bases, and the junction held 12 bases outside the gene matches. Germline V gives CDR1 SEHNR, CDR2 FQNEAQ (reference sequence). CDR3 length equals 17 residues. Written as DNA, the CDR3 is TGTGCCAGCAGCTTAGAAAGGCAGCGGGGGGGTTCTCTCGAGCAGTACTTC. Residues: CASSLERQRGGSLEQYF.